This TCR beta chain originates from a study of blood T cell repertoires in COVID-19. Data came from immunoSEQ multiplex PCR; TCRdb stores just in-frame clones and leaves some out. The table records some 91,000 clones, less than 90% of them present only once. V lost 0 bases, J lost 1 base, and 15 bases lay in between. The CDR3 is 17 amino acids. Germline V gene sequence: CDR1 LGHNA, CDR2 YSLEER. The chain has TRBV4-3 and TRBJ1-2; no clear D gene. This sequence was found in a human donor in a cohort sampled during active COVID-19. The source material was peripheral blood. The CDR3 sequence is CASSQDIEGLYNYGYTF. DNA for the CDR3: TGCGCCAGCAGCCAAGATATTGAGGGATTGTATAACTATGGCTACACCTTC.